This TCR beta chain was retrieved from a study of post-analysis software for immune sequencing data. Unique molecular identifiers tagged the TCR beta cDNA libraries. MiXCR, run by TCRdb on the PCR reads, gives a single entry per CDR3 protein. The table includes hundreds of thousands of distinct CDR3 sequences, roughly 50% detected once. With respect to this clonotype: Its antigen is currently unknown.

The CDR3 covers 15 residues. Losses at the gene ends were 3 bases for V and 7 bases for J; bases not matched to a gene: 7. Germline CDR1 SEHNR, CDR2 FQNEAQ (reference sequence). Whole-study results and caveats: Relative to controls, patients had 5 or 6 TRBV segments at higher frequency, with TRBV5-6, TRBV5-1 and TRBV20-1 among these.

Sequenced input: blood. The sequence was obtained from a girl aged 10-17 years with multiple sclerosis. The chain joins TRBV7-9 to TRBJ2-1; 9 bases map to TRBD2. The CDR3 sequence: CASSFSGSGRNEQFF. As DNA, the CDR3 is TGTGCCAGCAGCTTTAGCGGGAGCGGCCGGAATGAGCAGTTCTTC. The full variable domain, its missing parts supplied by reference TRBV7-9 and TRBJ2-1, is DTGVSQNPRHKITKRGQNVTFRCDPISEHNRLYWYRQTLGQGPEFLTYFQNEAQLEKSRLLSDRFSAERPKGSFSTLEIQRTEQGDSAMYLCASSFSGSGRNEQFFGPGTRLTVL.